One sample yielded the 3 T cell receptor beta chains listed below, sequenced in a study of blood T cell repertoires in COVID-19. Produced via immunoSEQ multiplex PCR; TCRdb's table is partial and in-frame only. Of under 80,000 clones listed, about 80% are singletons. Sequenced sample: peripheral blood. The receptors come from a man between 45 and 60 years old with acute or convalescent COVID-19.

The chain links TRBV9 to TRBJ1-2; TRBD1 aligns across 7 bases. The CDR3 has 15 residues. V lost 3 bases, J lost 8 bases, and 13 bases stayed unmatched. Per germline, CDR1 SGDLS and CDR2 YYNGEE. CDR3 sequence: CASSAQQGSGWGYTF. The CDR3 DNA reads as TGTGCCAGCAGCGCCCAACAGGGGTCGGGGTGGGGCTACACCTTC.

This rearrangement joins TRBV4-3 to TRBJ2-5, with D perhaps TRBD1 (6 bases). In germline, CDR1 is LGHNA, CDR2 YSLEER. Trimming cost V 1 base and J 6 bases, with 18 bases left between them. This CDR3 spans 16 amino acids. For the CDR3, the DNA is TGCGCCAGCAGCCAAGGGGGGCAGGGGACATCTCAGACCCAGTACTTC. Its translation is CASSQGGQGTSQTQYF.

CDR3 sequence reads: CASSEGFNYGYTF. CDR3 DNA: TGCGCCAGCAGCGAGGGATTTAACTATGGCTACACCTTC. The chain links TRBV5-1 to TRBJ1-2; D remains unclear. The ends were cut back, 4 bases at V and 1 base at J, with 8 bases in the middle. The CDR3 length is 13 residues. Germline-derived CDR1 and CDR2 are SGHRS and YFSETQ.